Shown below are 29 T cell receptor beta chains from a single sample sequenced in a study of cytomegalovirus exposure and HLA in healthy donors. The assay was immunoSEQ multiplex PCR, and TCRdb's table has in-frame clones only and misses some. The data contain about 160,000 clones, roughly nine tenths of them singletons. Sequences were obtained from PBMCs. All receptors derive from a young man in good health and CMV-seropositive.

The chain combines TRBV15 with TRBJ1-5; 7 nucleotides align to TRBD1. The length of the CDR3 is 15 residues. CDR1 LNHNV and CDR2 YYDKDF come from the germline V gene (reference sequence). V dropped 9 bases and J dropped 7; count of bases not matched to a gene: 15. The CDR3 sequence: CATSPYRGELQPQHF. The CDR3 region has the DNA TGTGCCACAAGCCCCTACAGGGGAGAGTTGCAGCCCCAGCATTTT.

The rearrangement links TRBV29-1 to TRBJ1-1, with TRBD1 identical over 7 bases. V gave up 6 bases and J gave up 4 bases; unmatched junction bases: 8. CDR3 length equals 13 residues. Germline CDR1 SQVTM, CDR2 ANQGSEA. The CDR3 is CSVATGTGTEAFF. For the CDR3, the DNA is TGCAGCGTCGCGACAGGGACCGGCACTGAAGCTTTCTTT.

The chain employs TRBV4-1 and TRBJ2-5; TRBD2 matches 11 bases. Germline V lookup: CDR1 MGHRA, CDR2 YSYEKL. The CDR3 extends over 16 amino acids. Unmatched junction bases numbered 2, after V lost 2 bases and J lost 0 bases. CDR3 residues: CASSQTSGRNQETQYF. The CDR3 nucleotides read TGCGCCAGCAGCCAAACTAGCGGGAGAAACCAAGAGACCCAGTACTTC.

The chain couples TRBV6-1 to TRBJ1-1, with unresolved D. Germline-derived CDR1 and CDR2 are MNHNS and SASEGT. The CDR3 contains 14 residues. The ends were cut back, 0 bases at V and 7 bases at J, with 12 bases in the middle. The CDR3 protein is CASSEAQSYSEAFF. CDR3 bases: TGTGCCAGCAGTGAAGCGCAATCGTACAGTGAAGCTTTCTTT.

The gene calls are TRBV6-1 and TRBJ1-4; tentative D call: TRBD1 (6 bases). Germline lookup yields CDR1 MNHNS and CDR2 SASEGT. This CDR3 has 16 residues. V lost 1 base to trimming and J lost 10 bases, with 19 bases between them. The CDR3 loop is CASSEGRTVYGGKLFF. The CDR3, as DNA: TGTGCCAGCAGTGAAGGCAGGACAGTTTATGGTGGAAAACTGTTTTTT.

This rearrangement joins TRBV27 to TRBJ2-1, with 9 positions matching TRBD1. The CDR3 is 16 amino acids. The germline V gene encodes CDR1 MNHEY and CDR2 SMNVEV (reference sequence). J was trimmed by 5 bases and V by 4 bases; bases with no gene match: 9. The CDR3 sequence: CASSSPKDRGHNEQFF. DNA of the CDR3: TGTGCCAGCAGTTCCCCTAAGGACAGGGGCCACAATGAGCAGTTCTTC.

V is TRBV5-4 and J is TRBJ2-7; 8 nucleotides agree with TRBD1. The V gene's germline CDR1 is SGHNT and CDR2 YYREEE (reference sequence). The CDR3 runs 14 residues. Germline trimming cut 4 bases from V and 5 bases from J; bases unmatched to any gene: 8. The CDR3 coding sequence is TGTGCCAGCAGCCCCTGGACAGGGAGTCACGAGCAGTACTTC. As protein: CASSPWTGSHEQYF.

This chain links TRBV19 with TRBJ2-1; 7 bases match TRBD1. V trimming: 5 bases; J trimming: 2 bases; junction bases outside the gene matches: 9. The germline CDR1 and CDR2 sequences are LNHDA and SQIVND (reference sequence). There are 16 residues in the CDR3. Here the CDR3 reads CASSDRGGVAYNEQFF. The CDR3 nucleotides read TGTGCCAGTAGTGATCGAGGGGGCGTCGCCTACAATGAGCAGTTCTTC.

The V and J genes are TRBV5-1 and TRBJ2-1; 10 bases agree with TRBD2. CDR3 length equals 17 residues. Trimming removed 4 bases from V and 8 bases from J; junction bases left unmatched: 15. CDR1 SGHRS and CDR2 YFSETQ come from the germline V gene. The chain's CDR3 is CASSLQRTSGELDEQFF. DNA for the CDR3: TGCGCCAGCAGCCTCCAACGGACTAGCGGCGAGCTCGATGAGCAGTTCTTC.

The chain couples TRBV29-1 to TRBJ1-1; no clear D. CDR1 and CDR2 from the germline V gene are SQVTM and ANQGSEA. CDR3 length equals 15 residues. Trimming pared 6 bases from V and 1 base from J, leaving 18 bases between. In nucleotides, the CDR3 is TGCAGCGTGACGGGAAGAGGAGTTTCGAACACTGAAGCTTTCTTT. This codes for CSVTGRGVSNTEAFF.

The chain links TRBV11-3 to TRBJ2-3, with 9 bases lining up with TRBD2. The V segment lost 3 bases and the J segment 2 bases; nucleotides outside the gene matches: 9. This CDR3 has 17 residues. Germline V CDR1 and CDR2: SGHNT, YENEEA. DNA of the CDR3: TGTGCCAGCAGCTTGTTCCTAGCGGGACCTGACACAGATACGCAGTATTTT. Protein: CASSLFLAGPDTDTQYF.

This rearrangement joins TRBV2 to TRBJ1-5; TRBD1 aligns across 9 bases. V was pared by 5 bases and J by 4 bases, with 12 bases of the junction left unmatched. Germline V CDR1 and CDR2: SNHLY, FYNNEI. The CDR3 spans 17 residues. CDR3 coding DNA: TGTGCCAGCAGTCAACAGGGGGCAAATATAGGAAATCAGCCCCAGCATTTT. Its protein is CASSQQGANIGNQPQHF.

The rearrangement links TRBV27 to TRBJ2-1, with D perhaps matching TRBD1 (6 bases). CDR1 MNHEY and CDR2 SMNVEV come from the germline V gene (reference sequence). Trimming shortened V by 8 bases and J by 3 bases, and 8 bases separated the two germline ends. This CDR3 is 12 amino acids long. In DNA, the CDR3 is TGTGCCAGCGGACAGATCTACAATGAGCAGTTCTTC. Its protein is CASGQIYNEQFF.

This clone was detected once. In nucleotides, the CDR3 is TGTGCCAGCAGTTTCAGGAGTACTAGCGCAAATTGGGGGACGCAGTATTTT. Residues: CASSFRSTSANWGTQYF. The V call is TRBV28, the J call TRBJ2-3; 7 bases are a match to TRBD2. Germline-derived CDR1 and CDR2 are MDHEN and SYDVKM. V gave up 3 bases and J gave up 9 bases; unmatched junction bases: 18. The CDR3 loop spans 17 amino acids. Combining the CDR3 with reference TRBV28 and TRBJ2-3 gives the whole variable domain DVKVTQSSRYLVKRTGEKVFLECVQDMDHENMFWYRQDPGLGLRLIYFSYDVKMKEKGDIPEGYSVSREKKERFSLILESASTNQTSMYLCASSFRSTSANWGTQYFGPGTRLTVL.

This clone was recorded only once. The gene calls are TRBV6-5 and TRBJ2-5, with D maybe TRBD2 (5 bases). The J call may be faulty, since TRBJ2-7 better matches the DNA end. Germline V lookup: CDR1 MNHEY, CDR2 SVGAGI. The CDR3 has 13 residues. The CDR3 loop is CASSYPGTYEQYF. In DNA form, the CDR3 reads TGTGCCAGCAGTTACCCGGGAACCTACGAGCAGTACTTC.

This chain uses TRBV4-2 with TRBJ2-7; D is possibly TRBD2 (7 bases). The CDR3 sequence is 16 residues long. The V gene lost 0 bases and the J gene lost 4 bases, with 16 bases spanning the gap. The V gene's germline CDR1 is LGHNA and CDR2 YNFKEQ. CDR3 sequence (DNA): TGTGCCAGCAGCCAAGAAGGGTGGGAGGGGGGATACGAGCAGTACTTC. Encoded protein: CASSQEGWEGGYEQYF.

In DNA form, the CDR3 reads TGCGCCAGCAGTCGGACTAGCGGAGGTTACAATGAGCAGTTCTTC. It specifies CASSRTSGGYNEQFF. The chain is built from TRBV5-1 and TRBJ2-1; 10 bases fit TRBD2. Germline loops: CDR1 SGHRS, CDR2 YFSETQ. The CDR3 covers 15 residues. Trimming at V came to 5 bases and at J to 4 bases, leaving 6 bases not matched to a gene.

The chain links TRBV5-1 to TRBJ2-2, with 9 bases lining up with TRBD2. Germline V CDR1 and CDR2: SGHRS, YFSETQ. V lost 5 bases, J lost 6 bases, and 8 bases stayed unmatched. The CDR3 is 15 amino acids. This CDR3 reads CASSFSGSMAGELFF. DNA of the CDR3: TGCGCCAGCAGTTTTAGCGGGAGTATGGCCGGGGAGCTGTTTTTT.

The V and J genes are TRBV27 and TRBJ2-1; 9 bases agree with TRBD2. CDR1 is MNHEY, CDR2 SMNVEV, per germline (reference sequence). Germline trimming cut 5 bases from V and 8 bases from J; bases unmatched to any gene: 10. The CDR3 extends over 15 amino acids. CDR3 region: CASSTLAGARHEQFF. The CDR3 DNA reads TGTGCCAGCAGTACATTAGCGGGAGCACGGCATGAGCAGTTCTTC.

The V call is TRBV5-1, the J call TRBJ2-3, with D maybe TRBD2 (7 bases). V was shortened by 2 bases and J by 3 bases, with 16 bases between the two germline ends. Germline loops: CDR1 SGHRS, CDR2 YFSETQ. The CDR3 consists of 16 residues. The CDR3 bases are TGCGCCAGCAGCTTTACTAGCGCTAGGGGGACAGATACGCAGTATTTT. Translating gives CASSFTSARGTDTQYF.

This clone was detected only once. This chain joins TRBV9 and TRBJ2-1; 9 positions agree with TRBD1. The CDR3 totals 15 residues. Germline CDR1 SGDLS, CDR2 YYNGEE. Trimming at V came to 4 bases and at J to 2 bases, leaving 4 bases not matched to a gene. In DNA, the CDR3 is TGTGCCAGCAGCCAGGGACAGGGAACCTACAATGAGCAGTTCTTC. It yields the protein CASSQGQGTYNEQFF. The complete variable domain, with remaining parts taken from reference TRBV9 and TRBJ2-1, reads DSGVTQTPKHLITATGQRVTLRCSPRSGDLSVYWYQQSLDQGLQFLIQYYNGEERAKGNILERFSAQQFPDLHSELNLSSLELGDSALYFCASSQGQGTYNEQFFGPGTRLTVL.

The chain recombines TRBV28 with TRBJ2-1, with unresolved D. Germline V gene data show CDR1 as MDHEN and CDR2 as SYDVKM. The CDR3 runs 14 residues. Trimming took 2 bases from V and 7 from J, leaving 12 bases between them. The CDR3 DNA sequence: TGTGCCAGCAGTTTAGAACAGTTGGTGAATGAGCAGTTCTTC. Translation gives CASSLEQLVNEQFF.

The CDR3 bases are TGCGCCAGCAGCTTGGTACTAGCGGGAGCCGAGTTCTTC. This translates into CASSLVLAGAEFF. V is TRBV5-1 and J is TRBJ2-1; 11 nucleotides match TRBD2. CDR1 and CDR2 (germline): SGHRS, YFSETQ. This CDR3 region has 13 residues. The V gene end was trimmed by 0 bases and the J gene end by 14 bases; junction bases not matched to a gene: 4.

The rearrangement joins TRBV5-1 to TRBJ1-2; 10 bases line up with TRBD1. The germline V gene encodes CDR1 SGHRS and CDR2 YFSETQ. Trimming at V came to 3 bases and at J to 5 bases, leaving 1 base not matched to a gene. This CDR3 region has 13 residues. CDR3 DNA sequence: TGCGCCAGCAGCTCGGACAGGGGGTATGGCTACACCTTC. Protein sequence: CASSSDRGYGYTF.

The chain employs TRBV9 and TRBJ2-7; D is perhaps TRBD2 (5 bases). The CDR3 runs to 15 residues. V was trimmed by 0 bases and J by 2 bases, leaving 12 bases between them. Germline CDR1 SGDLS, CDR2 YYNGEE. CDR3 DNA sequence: TGTGCCAGCAGCGTAGAGCCGGGGAAAACCTACGAGCAGTACTTC. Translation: CASSVEPGKTYEQYF.

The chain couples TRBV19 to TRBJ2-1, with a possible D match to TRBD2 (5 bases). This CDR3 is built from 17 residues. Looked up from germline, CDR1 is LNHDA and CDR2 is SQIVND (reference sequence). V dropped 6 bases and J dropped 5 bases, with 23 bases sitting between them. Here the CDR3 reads CASSRAWRVEAHNEQFF. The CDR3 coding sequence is TGTGCCAGTAGCCGGGCATGGCGGGTGGAGGCTCACAATGAGCAGTTCTTC.

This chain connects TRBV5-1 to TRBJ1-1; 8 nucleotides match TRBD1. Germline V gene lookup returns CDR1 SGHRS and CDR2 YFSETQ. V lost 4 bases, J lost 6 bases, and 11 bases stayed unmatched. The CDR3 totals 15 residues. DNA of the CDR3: TGCGCCAGCAGCATGTCAGGGGGCGTTAGCGCTGAAGCTTTCTTT. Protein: CASSMSGGVSAEAFF.

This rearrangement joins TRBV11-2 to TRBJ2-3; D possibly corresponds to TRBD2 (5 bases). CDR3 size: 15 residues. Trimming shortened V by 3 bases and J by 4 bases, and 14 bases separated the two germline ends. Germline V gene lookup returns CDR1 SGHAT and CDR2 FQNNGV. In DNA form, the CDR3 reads TGTGCCAGCAGCTTGCAACTAGAATCGGCAGATACGCAGTATTTT. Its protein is CASSLQLESADTQYF.

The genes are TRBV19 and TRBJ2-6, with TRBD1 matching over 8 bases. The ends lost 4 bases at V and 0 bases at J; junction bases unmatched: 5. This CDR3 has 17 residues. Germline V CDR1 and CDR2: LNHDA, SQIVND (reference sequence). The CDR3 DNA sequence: TGTGCCAGTAGTAAAGGACAGGGAGTCTCTGGGGCCAACGTCCTGACTTTC. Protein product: CASSKGQGVSGANVLTF.